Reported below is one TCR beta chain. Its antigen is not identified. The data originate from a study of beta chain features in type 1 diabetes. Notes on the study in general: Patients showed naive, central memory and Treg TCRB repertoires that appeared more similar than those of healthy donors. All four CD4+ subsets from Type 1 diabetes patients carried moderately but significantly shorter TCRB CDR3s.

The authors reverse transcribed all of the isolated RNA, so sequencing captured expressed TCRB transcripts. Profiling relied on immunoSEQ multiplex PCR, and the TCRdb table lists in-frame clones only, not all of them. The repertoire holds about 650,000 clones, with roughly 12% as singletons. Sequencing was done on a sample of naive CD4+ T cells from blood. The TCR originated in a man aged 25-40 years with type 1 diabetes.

CDR3 loop: CASSPGQNYNEQFF. The CDR3 region has the DNA TGTGCCAGCAGCCCGGGACAGAACTACAATGAGCAGTTCTTC. The V and J genes are TRBV7-2 and TRBJ2-1; TRBD1 aligns across 7 bases. The CDR3 runs to 14 residues. The germline V gene has CDR1 SGHTA and CDR2 FQGNSA. With V trimmed by 5 bases and J by 3 bases, 4 bases remained unmatched.